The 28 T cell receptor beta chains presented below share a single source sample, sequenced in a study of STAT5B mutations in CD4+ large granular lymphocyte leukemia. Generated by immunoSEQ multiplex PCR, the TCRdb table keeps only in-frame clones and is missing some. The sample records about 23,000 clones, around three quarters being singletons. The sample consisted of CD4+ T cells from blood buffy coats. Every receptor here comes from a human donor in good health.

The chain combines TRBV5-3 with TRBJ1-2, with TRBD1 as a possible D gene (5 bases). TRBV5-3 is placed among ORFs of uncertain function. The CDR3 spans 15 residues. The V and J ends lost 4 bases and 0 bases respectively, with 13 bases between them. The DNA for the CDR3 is TGTGCCAGAAGCCACCGGCACAGGACTAACTATGGCTACACCTTC. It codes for CARSHRHRTNYGYTF.

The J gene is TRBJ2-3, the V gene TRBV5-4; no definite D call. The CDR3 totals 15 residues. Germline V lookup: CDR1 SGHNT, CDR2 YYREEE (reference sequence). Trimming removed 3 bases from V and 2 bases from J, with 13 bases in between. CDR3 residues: CASSSKSLYTDTQYF. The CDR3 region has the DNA TGTGCCAGCAGCTCAAAGTCCTTATACACAGATACGCAGTATTTT.

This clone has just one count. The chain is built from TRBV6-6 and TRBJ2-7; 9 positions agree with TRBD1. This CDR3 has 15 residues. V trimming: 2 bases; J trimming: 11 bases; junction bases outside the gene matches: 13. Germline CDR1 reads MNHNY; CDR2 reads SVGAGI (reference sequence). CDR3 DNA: TGTGCCAGCAGTTACGAGCCGGGACAGGGTGTTTCCGAGTACTTC. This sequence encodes CASSYEPGQGVSEYF.

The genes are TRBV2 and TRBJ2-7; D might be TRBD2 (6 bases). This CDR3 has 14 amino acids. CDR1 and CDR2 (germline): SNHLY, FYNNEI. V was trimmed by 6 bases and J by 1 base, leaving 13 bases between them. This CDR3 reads CASRYPGRSYEQYF. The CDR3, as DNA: TGTGCCAGCAGATACCCCGGGAGATCCTACGAGCAGTACTTC.

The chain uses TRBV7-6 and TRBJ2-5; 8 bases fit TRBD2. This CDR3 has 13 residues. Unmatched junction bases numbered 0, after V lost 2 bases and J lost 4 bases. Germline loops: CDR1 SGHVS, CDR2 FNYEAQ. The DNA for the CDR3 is TGTGCCAGCAGCTTAAGCGGGGGAGAGACCCAGTACTTC. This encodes CASSLSGGETQYF. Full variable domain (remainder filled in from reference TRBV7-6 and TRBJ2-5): GAGVSQSPRYKVTKRGQDVALRCDPISGHVSLYWYRQALGQGPEFLTYFNYEAQQDKSGLPNDRFSAERPEGSISTLTIQRTEQRDSAMYRCASSLSGGETQYFGPGTRLLVL.

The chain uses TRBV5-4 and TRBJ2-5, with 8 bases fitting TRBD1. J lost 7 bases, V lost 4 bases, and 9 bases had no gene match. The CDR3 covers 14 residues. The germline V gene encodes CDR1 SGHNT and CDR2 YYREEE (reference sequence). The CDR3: CASSTTGAALTQYF. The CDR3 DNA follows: TGTGCCAGCAGCACGACAGGGGCGGCGCTGACCCAGTACTTC.

CDR3 sequence: CASDGNTIYF. Here the CDR3 DNA reads TGTGCCAGCGATGGAAACACCATATATTTT. The chain links TRBV6-1 to TRBJ1-3; D not resolved. The CDR3 loop spans 10 amino acids. The V end was cut by 8 bases, the J end by 3 bases, with 2 bases between. Germline V gene lookup returns CDR1 MNHNS and CDR2 SASEGT.

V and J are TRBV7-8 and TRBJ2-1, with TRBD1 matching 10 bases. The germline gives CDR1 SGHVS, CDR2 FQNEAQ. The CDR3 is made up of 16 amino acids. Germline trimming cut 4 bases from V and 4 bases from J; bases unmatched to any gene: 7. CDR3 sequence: CASSSPGQGSYNEQFF. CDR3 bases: TGTGCCAGCAGCTCCCCGGGACAGGGGTCATACAATGAGCAGTTCTTC.

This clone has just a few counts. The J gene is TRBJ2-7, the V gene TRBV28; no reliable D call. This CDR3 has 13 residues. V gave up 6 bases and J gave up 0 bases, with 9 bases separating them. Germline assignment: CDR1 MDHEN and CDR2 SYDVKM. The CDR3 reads CASSTGHSYEQYF. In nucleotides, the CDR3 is TGTGCCAGCAGCACTGGGCACTCCTACGAGCAGTACTTC.

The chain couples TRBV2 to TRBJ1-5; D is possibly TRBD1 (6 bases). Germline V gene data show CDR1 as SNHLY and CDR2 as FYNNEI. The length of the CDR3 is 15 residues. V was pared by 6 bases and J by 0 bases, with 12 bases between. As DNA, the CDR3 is TGTGCCAGCAGGCCCGGGACAAATAGCAATCAGCCCCAGCATTTT. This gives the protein CASRPGTNSNQPQHF.

CDR3 DNA: TGTGCCAGCGGGATCGACGCGAGCTCCTACAATGAGCAGTTCTTC. Its protein product is CASGIDASSYNEQFF. The chain joins TRBV2 to TRBJ2-1; D call uncertain. This CDR3 has 15 amino acids. V lost 8 bases and J lost 0, with 14 bases in between. Per germline, CDR1 SNHLY and CDR2 FYNNEI.

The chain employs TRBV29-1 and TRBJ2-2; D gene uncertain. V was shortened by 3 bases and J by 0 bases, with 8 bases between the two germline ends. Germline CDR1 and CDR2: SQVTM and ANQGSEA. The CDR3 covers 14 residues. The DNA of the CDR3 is TGCAGCGTTGATAAGGGCACGAACACCGGGGAGCTGTTTTTT. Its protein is CSVDKGTNTGELFF.

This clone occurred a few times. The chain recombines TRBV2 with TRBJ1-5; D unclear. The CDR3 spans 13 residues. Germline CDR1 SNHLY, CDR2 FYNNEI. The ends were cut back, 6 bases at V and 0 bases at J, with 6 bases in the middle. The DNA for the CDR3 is TGTGCCAGCAGACGGATTAGCAATCAGCCCCAGCATTTT. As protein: CASRRISNQPQHF.

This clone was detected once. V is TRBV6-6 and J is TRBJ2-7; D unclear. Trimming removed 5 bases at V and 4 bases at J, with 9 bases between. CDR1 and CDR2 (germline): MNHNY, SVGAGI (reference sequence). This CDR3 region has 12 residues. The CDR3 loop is CASSTTEYEQYF. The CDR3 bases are TGTGCCAGCAGTACGACGGAGTACGAGCAGTACTTC.

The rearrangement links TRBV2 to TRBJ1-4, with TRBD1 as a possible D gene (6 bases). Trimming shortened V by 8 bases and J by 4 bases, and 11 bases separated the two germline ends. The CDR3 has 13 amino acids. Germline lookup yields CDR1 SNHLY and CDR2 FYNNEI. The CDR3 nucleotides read TGTGCCAGCCAGACAGGCTTTAATGAAAAACTGTTTTTT. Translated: CASQTGFNEKLFF. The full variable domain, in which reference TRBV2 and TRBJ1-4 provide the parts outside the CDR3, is EPEVTQTPSHQVTQMGQEVILRCVPISNHLYFYWYRQILGQKVEFLVSFYNNEISEKSEIFDDQFSVERPDGSNFTLKIRSTKLEDSAMYFCASQTGFNEKLFFGSGTQLSVL.

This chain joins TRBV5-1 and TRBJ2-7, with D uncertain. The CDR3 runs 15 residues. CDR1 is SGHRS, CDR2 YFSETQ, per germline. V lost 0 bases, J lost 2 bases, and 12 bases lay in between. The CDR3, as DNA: TGCGCCAGCAGCTTGGACGGATTAGGTACCTACGAGCAGTACTTC. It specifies CASSLDGLGTYEQYF.

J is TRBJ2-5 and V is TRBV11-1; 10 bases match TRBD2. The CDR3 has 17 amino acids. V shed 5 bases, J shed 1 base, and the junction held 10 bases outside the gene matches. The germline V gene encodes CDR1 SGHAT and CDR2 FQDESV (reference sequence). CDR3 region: CASSVLAGEGGQETQYF. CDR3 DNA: TGTGCCAGCAGCGTTCTAGCGGGAGAAGGGGGCCAAGAGACCCAGTACTTC.

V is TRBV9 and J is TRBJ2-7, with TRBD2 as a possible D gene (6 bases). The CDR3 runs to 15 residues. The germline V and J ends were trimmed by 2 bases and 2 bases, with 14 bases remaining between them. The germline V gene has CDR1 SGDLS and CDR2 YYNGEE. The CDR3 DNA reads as TGTGCCAGCAGCGTTTCCGGGACGGGAGCCTACGAGCAGTACTTC. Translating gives CASSVSGTGAYEQYF.

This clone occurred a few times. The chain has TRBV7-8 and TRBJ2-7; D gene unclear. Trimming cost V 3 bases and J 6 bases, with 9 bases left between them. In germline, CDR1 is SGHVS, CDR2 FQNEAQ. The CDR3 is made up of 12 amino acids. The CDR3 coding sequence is TGTGCCAGCAGCTTGCGAACAGCCGAGCAGTACTTC. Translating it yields CASSLRTAEQYF.

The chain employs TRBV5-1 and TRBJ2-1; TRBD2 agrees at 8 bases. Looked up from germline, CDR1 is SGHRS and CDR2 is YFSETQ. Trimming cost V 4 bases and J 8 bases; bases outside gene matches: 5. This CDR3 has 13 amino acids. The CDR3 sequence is CASSPQGLDEQFF. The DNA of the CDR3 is TGCGCCAGCAGCCCTCAGGGACTAGATGAGCAGTTCTTC.

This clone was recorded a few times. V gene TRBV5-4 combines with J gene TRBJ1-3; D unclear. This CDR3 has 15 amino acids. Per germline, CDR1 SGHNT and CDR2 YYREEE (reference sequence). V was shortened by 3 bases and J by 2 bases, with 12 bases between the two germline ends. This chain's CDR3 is CASSSKQGPGNTIYF. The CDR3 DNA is TGTGCCAGCAGCTCCAAGCAAGGCCCTGGAAACACCATATATTTT.

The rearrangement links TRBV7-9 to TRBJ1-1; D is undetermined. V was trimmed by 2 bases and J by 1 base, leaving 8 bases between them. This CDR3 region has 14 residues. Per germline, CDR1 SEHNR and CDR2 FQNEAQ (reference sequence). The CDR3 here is CASSLSVRNTEAFF. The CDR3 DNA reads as TGTGCCAGCAGCTTAAGTGTGCGGAACACTGAAGCTTTCTTT. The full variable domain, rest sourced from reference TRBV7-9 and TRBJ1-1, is DTGVSQNPRHKITKRGQNVTFRCDPISEHNRLYWYRQTLGQGPEFLTYFQNEAQLEKSRLLSDRFSAERPKGSFSTLEIQRTEQGDSAMYLCASSLSVRNTEAFFGQGTRLTVV.

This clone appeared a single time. CDR3 region: CASGVNTEAFF. The CDR3 nucleotides read TGTGCCAGTGGGGTTAACACTGAAGCTTTCTTT. The chain links TRBV11-3 to TRBJ1-1, with D hard to call. With 9 bases removed from V and 2 bases from J, the gap between germline ends came to 7 bases. Germline CDR1 reads SGHNT; CDR2 reads YENEEA. The CDR3 totals 11 residues.

The CDR3 here is CATSGTGGEGTEAFF. Written as DNA, the CDR3 is TGTGCCACCAGCGGAACAGGGGGCGAGGGCACTGAAGCTTTCTTT. The genes are TRBV15 and TRBJ1-1; 9 bases match TRBD1. Per the germline V gene, CDR1 is LNHNV and CDR2 is YYDKDF (reference sequence). The CDR3 has 15 residues. Losses at the gene ends were 5 bases for V and 4 bases for J; bases not matched to a gene: 8.

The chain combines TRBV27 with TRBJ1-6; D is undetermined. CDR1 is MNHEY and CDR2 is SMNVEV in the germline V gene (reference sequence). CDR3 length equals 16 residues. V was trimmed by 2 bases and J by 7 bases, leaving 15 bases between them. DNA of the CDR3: TGTGCCAGCAGTTTAGCGGCGGCCGGTGGGAATTCACCCCTCCACTTT. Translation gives CASSLAAAGGNSPLHF.

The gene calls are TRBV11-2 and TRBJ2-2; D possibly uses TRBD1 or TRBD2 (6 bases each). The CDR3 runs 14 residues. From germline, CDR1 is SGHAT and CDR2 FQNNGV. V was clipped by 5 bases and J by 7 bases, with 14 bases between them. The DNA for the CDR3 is TGTGCCAGCAGCCCCCTCCGGGGGCACGGGGAGCTGTTTTTT. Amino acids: CASSPLRGHGELFF.

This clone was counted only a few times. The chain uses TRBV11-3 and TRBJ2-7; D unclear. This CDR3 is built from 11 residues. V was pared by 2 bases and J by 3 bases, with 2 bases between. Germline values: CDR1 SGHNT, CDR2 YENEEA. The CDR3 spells CASSLNYEQYF. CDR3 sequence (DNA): TGTGCCAGCAGCTTAAACTACGAGCAGTACTTC.

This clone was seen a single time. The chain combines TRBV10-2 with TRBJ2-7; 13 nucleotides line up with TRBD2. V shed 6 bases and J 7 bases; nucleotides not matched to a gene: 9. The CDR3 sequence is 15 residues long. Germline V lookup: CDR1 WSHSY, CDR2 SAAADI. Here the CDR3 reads CASRELAGGPNEQYF. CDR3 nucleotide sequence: TGCGCCAGCAGGGAACTAGCGGGAGGGCCGAATGAGCAGTACTTC.